A single sample gave rise to the 23 T cell receptor beta chains below, sequenced in a study of identical twins. MiXCR was run by TCRdb on the 5' RACE reads, yielding one entry per CDR3 protein. The data show approximately 890,000 distinct CDR3 sequences, with roughly an eighth seen just once and around 1.5% held by the top ten. The same sample was also used in a study of yellow fever vaccine responses in identical twins.

The sequenced material came from PBMCs. The receptor source for this set is a woman under 30 in good health.

In its sample, this clonotype was seen a few times. The chain combines TRBV28 with TRBJ1-6, with TRBD1 matching over 9 bases. CDR1 MDHEN and CDR2 SYDVKM come from the germline V gene. V shed 7 bases, J shed 8 bases, and the junction held 9 bases outside the gene matches. The CDR3 covers 15 residues. CDR3 residues: CASTLDRGIDSPLHF. In DNA, the CDR3 is TGTGCCAGCACCCTAGACAGGGGGATAGATTCACCCCTCCACTTT.

The chain uses TRBV7-9 and TRBJ2-7; TRBD1 aligns across 10 bases. The ends lost 8 bases at V and 6 bases at J; junction bases unmatched: 4. The CDR3 is made up of 12 amino acids. Germline V gene sequence: CDR1 SEHNR, CDR2 FQNEAQ (reference sequence). CDR3 residues: CASHGTGVEQYF. In DNA form, the CDR3 reads TGTGCCAGCCACGGGACAGGGGTCGAGCAGTACTTC.

Comments on this clonotype: This could be a read error, since a much larger clone is one nucleotide away. This sequence joins TRBV27 and TRBJ1-1; 7 bases map to TRBD1. The CDR3 totals 13 residues. Germline assignment: CDR1 MNHEY and CDR2 SMNVEV (reference sequence). V trimming: 6 bases; J trimming: 4 bases; junction bases outside the gene matches: 5. The CDR3: CASSSTGITEAFF. The CDR3 DNA follows: TGTGCCAGCAGCTCGACAGGGATCACTGAAGCTTTCTTT.

This clonotype was counted a few times. The V gene is TRBV14, the J gene TRBJ2-2; D gene ambiguous. Between the trimmed V and J ends, which lost 2 bases and 2 bases, there was a span of 6 bases. Germline-derived CDR1 and CDR2 are SGHDN and FVKESK. The CDR3 has 14 residues. In nucleotides, the CDR3 is TGTGCCAGCAGCCAAAATCCCAACACCGGGGAGCTGTTTTTT. Amino acids: CASSQNPNTGELFF. The entire variable domain, with the rest obtained from reference TRBV14 and TRBJ2-2, is as follows: EAGVTQFPSHSVIEKGQTVTLRCDPISGHDNLYWYRRVMGKEIKFLLHFVKESKQDESGMPNNRFLAERTGGTYSTLKVQPAELEDSGVYFCASSQNPNTGELFFGEGSRLTVL.

This clonotype was observed a handful of times. CDR3 sequence: CASSLDSMELFF. The CDR3 region has the DNA TGTGCCAGCAGCTTGGATTCCATGGAGCTGTTTTTT. The J gene is TRBJ2-2, the V gene TRBV7-8; D gene uncertain. Per the germline V gene, CDR1 is SGHVS and CDR2 is FQNEAQ. Trimming removed 3 bases from V and 10 bases from J, with 9 bases in between. The CDR3 is made up of 12 amino acids.

In its sample, this clonotype was seen many times. The chain carries TRBV29-1 and TRBJ2-3, with D possibly matching TRBD1 (6 bases). The CDR3 sequence is 12 residues long. CDR1 is SQVTM, CDR2 ANQGSEA, per germline. V shed 3 bases and J shed 3 bases, with 7 bases lying between them. This CDR3 is CSVEGTTDTQYF. Written as DNA, the CDR3 is TGCAGCGTTGAGGGGACAACAGATACGCAGTATTTT.

V is TRBV25-1 and J is TRBJ2-1, with D possibly TRBD2 on 6 matching bases. The V gene lost 1 base and the J gene lost 6 bases, with 10 bases spanning the gap. This CDR3 region has 14 residues. CDR1 is MGHDK, CDR2 SYGVNS, per germline. Here the CDR3 reads CASSELGGLNEQFF. The CDR3 nucleotides read TGTGCCAGCAGTGAATTGGGGGGTCTCAATGAGCAGTTCTTC. Filled out from reference TRBV25-1 and TRBJ2-1, the complete variable domain reads EADIYQTPRYLVIGTGKKITLECSQTMGHDKMYWYQQDPGMELHLIHYSYGVNSTEKGDLSSESTVSRIRTEHFPLTLESARPSHTSQYLCASSELGGLNEQFFGPGTRLTVL.

Ten or more counts support this clonotype. This chain connects TRBV3-1 to TRBJ1-5; 10 positions agree with TRBD1. V lost 1 base, J lost 7 bases, and 4 bases stayed unmatched. Germline V CDR1 and CDR2: LGHDT, YNNKEL (reference sequence). The CDR3 extends over 15 amino acids. DNA for the CDR3: TGTGCCAGCAGCCAAGGACAGGGGGCAGCCCAGCCCCAGCATTTT. Translating gives CASSQGQGAAQPQHF.

The table lists this clonotype with many counts. The J gene is TRBJ1-1, the V gene TRBV7-8; D unclear. There are 11 residues in the CDR3. The germline CDR1 and CDR2 sequences are SGHVS and FQNEAQ. V was trimmed by 5 bases and J by 1 base, leaving 2 bases between them. CDR3 protein: CASSENTEAFF. The CDR3 DNA reads as TGTGCCAGCAGCGAGAACACTGAAGCTTTCTTT.

This clonotype was seen more than once but under ten times. The V and J genes are TRBV12-3 or TRBV12-4 and TRBJ2-5; 9 bases align to TRBD2. J gave up 11 bases and V 10 bases, and 11 bases lay outside the gene matches. The CDR3 loop spans 12 amino acids. CDR3 DNA: TGTGCCATTGGCGGGACTAGCATACCGCAGTACTTC. This sequence encodes CAIGGTSIPQYF.

The CDR3 DNA sequence: TGCAGTGCTAGAAACGGAGTCGGAGAGACCCAGTACTTC. This encodes CSARNGVGETQYF. V is TRBV20-1 and J is TRBJ2-5; no reliable D call. In germline, CDR1 is DFQATT, CDR2 SNEGSKA (reference sequence). Trimming cost V 2 bases and J 4 bases, with 11 bases left between them. CDR3 length: 13 residues.

This clonotype has just a few counts. The chain carries TRBV5-8 and TRBJ1-1; D ambiguous. Germline V CDR1 and CDR2: SGHTS, YDEGEE. The V end lost 4 bases, the J end lost 4 bases, and 11 bases lay between the germline ends. The CDR3 runs to 13 residues. In DNA form, the CDR3 reads TGTGCCAGCAGCCTCCAGTGGGGCACTGAAGCTTTCTTT. Protein product: CASSLQWGTEAFF.

This clonotype was observed a few times. The rearrangement links TRBV5-1 to TRBJ2-1; D perhaps matches TRBD2 (6 bases). The CDR3 has 17 amino acids. Trimming left V 4 bases short and J 0 bases short, with 17 bases between. Germline CDR1 reads SGHRS; CDR2 reads YFSETQ. The CDR3 nucleotides read TGCGCCAGCAGCCCCGGACTATCCGGGAGCTCCTACAATGAGCAGTTCTTC. Residues: CASSPGLSGSSYNEQFF.

The chain recombines TRBV5-1 with TRBJ2-2, with 13 bases fitting TRBD2. The germline V gene encodes CDR1 SGHRS and CDR2 YFSETQ. Unmatched junction bases numbered 9, after V lost 4 bases and J lost 6 bases. The CDR3 loop spans 17 amino acids. The CDR3 loop is CASSRRTSGGLAGELFF. In DNA, the CDR3 is TGCGCCAGCAGCCGTCGGACTAGCGGGGGCCTCGCCGGGGAGCTGTTTTTT.

This clonotype has just a few counts. Germline and junction disagree at one end, which may indicate a read error. CDR3 nucleotide sequence: TGTGCCAGCAGACCGGGACAGGGGCAAGAGGCCCAGTACTTC. Its translation is CASRPGQGQEAQYF. The rearrangement links TRBV4-2 to TRBJ2-5; 10 positions match TRBD1. The CDR3 runs 14 residues. Germline V gene data show CDR1 as LGHNA and CDR2 as YNFKEQ.

The chain joins TRBV25-1 to TRBJ2-7; D perhaps matches TRBD1 (5 bases). The CDR3 spans 13 residues. Germline assignment: CDR1 MGHDK and CDR2 SYGVNS. The ends were cut back, 5 bases at V and 6 bases at J, with 14 bases in the middle. The CDR3 sequence: CASSPQPGSEQYF. In DNA form, the CDR3 reads TGTGCCAGCAGTCCGCAGCCAGGGTCCGAGCAGTACTTC.

This clonotype was detected only a few times. The CDR3 protein is CASSPLRGSGNTIYF. The CDR3 coding sequence is TGTGCCAGCAGCCCCCTCAGGGGCTCTGGAAACACCATATATTTT. V usage is TRBV11-2 and J usage is TRBJ1-3, with D maybe TRBD1 (6 bases). The CDR3 has 15 amino acids. The V end was cut by 5 bases, the J end by 0 bases, with 11 bases between. From germline, CDR1 is SGHAT and CDR2 FQNNGV.

This clonotype occurred many times. The rearrangement links TRBV12-3 or TRBV12-4 to TRBJ2-3, with no clear D. The CDR3 loop spans 13 amino acids. Trimming pared 8 bases from V and 2 bases from J, leaving 11 bases between. The CDR3 reads CASRKGSTDTQYF. The CDR3 nucleotides read TGTGCCAGCCGGAAAGGGTCCACAGATACGCAGTATTTT.

J is TRBJ2-1 and V is TRBV4-2; D remains unclear. CDR3 length: 14 amino acids. The V gene lost 1 base and the J gene lost 4 bases, with 8 bases spanning the gap. CDR1 is LGHNA, CDR2 YNFKEQ, per germline. The CDR3 DNA reads TGTGCCAGCAGCCAAGTCGCCCAGTACAATGAGCAGTTCTTC. Protein: CASSQVAQYNEQFF.

V gene TRBV15 combines with J gene TRBJ2-3; 12 nucleotides agree with TRBD2. With V trimmed by 0 bases and J by 1 base, 5 bases remained unmatched. The CDR3 has 18 residues. CDR1 is LNHNV, CDR2 YYDKDF, per germline (reference sequence). In nucleotides, the CDR3 is TGTGCCACCAGCAGAGATATACTAGCGGGGGGTCGCACAGATACGCAGTATTTT. Its translation is CATSRDILAGGRTDTQYF.

The sample holds a few counts of this clonotype. The chain employs TRBV24-1 and TRBJ2-1; D unresolved. Germline V CDR1 and CDR2: KGHDR, SFDVKD. The V end lost 3 bases, the J end lost 4 bases, and 12 bases lay between the germline ends. The CDR3 is 15 residues long. CDR3 in amino acids: CATSDIDKGYNEQFF. CDR3 DNA sequence: TGTGCCACCAGTGATATTGACAAAGGTTACAATGAGCAGTTCTTC.

The chain is built from TRBV6-4 and TRBJ1-2; D gene uncertain. Per the germline V gene, CDR1 is MRHNA and CDR2 is SNTAGT. The CDR3 sequence is 13 residues long. V lost 0 bases and J 4 bases, leaving 6 bases between the germline ends. CDR3 loop: CASSDSVGYGYTF. Written as DNA, the CDR3 is TGTGCCAGCAGTGACTCGGTCGGCTATGGCTACACCTTC.

The chain links TRBV2 to TRBJ2-5; D is perhaps TRBD1 (6 bases). The CDR3 loop spans 14 amino acids. CDR1 is SNHLY, CDR2 FYNNEI, per germline. V lost 6 bases to trimming and J lost 3 bases, with 14 bases between them. The CDR3 is CASRITTGKETQYF. In nucleotides, the CDR3 is TGTGCCAGCAGGATCACCACAGGGAAAGAGACCCAGTACTTC.